These 4 T cell receptor beta chains were sequenced from one sample in a study of regulatory T cells in long-lasting Graves disease. Documented time point: persistent/refractory GD, antithyroid drugs over 5 years with positive TRAb. PBMC-extracted RNA yielded the TCR library. Researchers made TCR beta libraries by using iRepertoire HTBI primers and running Arm-PCR on CDR3 regions. TCRdb reprocessed the multiplex PCR reads via MiXCR and lists one record per CDR3 protein. The table records a few hundred thousand distinct CDR3 sequences, around a fifth of them present only once. Sequenced here: peripheral blood mononuclear cells (PBMCs), sampled when the disease was refractory, from a patient treated with antithyroid drugs. The receptors shown here come from a female donor with Graves disease.

The rearrangement uses TRBV20-1 and TRBJ2-5; 9 bases align to TRBD1. This CDR3 contains 16 residues. The V segment lost 0 bases and the J segment 2 bases; nucleotides outside the gene matches: 7. Germline CDR1 and CDR2: DFQATT and SNEGSKA (reference sequence). CDR3 bases: TGCAGTGCTAGAGACGTTGACAGGGGGTATCAAGAGACCCAGTACTTC. Translating it yields CSARDVDRGYQETQYF.

This clonotype was seen many times. V is TRBV2 and J is TRBJ1-4, with 7 positions matching TRBD1. The CDR3 has 14 amino acids. J lost 8 bases, V lost 5 bases, and 8 bases had no gene match. Germline CDR1 and CDR2: SNHLY and FYNNEI. The CDR3 DNA reads as TGTGCCAGCAGTCTTGAGACAGGGACCGAAAAACTGTTTTTT. Its protein product is CASSLETGTEKLFF.

This clonotype has ten or more counts. The V call is TRBV12-3 or TRBV12-4, the J call TRBJ2-4; a possible D gene is TRBD1 (6 bases). The CDR3 length is 15 residues. With 6 bases removed from V and 3 bases from J, the gap between germline ends came to 15 bases. The CDR3 sequence is CASSRYRDNKNIQYF. The DNA for the CDR3 is TGTGCCAGCAGCCGCTACCGGGACAACAAAAACATTCAGTACTTC.

This clonotype was detected many times. The gene calls are TRBV20-1 and TRBJ2-7, with D maybe TRBD1 (5 bases). The CDR3 loop spans 14 amino acids. Trimming left V 3 bases short and J 2 bases short, with 14 bases between. Germline V gives CDR1 DFQATT, CDR2 SNEGSKA (reference sequence). The chain's CDR3 is CSARSSQGTYEQYF. DNA of the CDR3: TGCAGTGCTAGGAGTAGCCAGGGAACCTACGAGCAGTACTTC.